Listed below are T cell receptor beta chains from one sample, sequenced in a study of shared clonotypes between healthy human individuals. Repertoires were generated with immunoSEQ multiplex PCR, while TCRdb's copy carries only in-frame clones and drops some. The repertoire holds a few million clones, with over 85% as singletons. The sequencing sample was made of naive CD4+ T cells sorted from blood. These receptors were taken from a man aged 18 to 35 in good health. Each CDR3 is given without its conserved first and last residue.

TRBV7-2,TRBJ2-1,ASSSGLAGDNEQF
TRBV7-2,TRBJ1-2,ASSFGTGYGYT
TRBV18,TRBJ2-1,ASSPRDEQF
TRBV6-5,TRBJ1-2,ASTPAGRDGYT
TRBV28,TRBJ2-7,ASGRDYYEQY
TRBV5-1,TRBJ2-3,ASSLNPSGRAPDTQY
TRBV29-1,TRBJ2-5,SVWTDKETQY
TRBV6-5,TRBJ1-1,ASSYVGGGRGTEAF
TRBV6-4,TRBJ2-3,ASSEDWGTDTQY
TRBV2,TRBJ2-1,ARRGEQF
TRBV5-6,TRBJ2-2,ASSRGGGSVIGELF
TRBV19,TRBJ2-3,ASSTGLAGDTDTQY
TRBV11-3,TRBJ2-2,ASSHQQAGELF
TRBV7-9,TRBJ2-5,ASSLRYAEQETQY
TRBV30,TRBJ1-6,AWTKGGAPFNSPLH
TRBV6-6,TRBJ1-6,ASSRAGTYNSPLH
TRBV30,TRBJ2-5,AWRAGAGRETQY
TRBV4-1,TRBJ1-5,ASSQEGRGQFQPQH
TRBV28,TRBJ1-4,ASSREGREKLF
TRBV14,TRBJ1-1,ASSQGAEAF
TRBV15,TRBJ2-7,ATSRVDIYEQY
TRBV10-3,TRBJ2-7,AITSGLAGFYEQY
TRBV29-1,TRBJ2-7,SAIQGAEQY
TRBV5-1,TRBJ1-3,ASSLASSSSGNTIY
TRBV9,TRBJ2-7,ASSVLSTGSGHEQY
TRBV6-5,TRBJ1-2,ASSSAGGIGYGYT
TRBV7-9,TRBJ1-2,ASSFPGQIHGYT
TRBV5-1,TRBJ1-5,ASSLEGFSNQPQH
TRBV7-9,TRBJ2-7,ASSPGAGVRSSYEQY
TRBV5-1,TRBJ2-1,ASSSGRADGDEQF
TRBV2,TRBJ2-7,ASSESGYEQY
TRBV7-2,TRBJ2-5,ASSSLGTGGRETQY
TRBV2,TRBJ1-1,ASNRLQNTEAF
TRBV20-1,TRBJ2-3,SARGTDTQY
TRBV5-1,TRBJ2-5,ASSLGGTVDGQETQY
TRBV6-5,TRBJ2-1,ASSYRGGLYNEQF
TRBV2,TRBJ2-1,ASRGNNEQF
TRBV5-1,TRBJ2-1,ASSSNSGSPYNEQF
TRBV5-6,TRBJ1-1,ASSTNDRGLF
TRBV6-5,TRBJ2-1,ASRRGLSYNEQF
TRBV4-1,TRBJ2-4,ASSQEAMGIQY
TRBV6-5,TRBJ2-4,ASSYGLAGAKNIQY
TRBV6-1,TRBJ2-4,ASSEAGERAKNIQY
TRBV30,TRBJ1-5,AWSIHGGSNQPQH
TRBV30,TRBJ2-1,AWARTSGSSYNEQF
TRBV9,TRBJ2-7,ASSVGADTYEQY
TRBV30,TRBJ1-4,AWSVRGNLEKLF
TRBV6-5,TRBJ1-6,ASSYGQGDNSPLH
TRBV2,TRBJ1-2,ASSEWDYGYT
TRBV5-1,TRBJ2-3,ASSDLEQGAFTDTQY
TRBV10-1,TRBJ1-3,ASSGGSSGNTIY
TRBV19,TRBJ1-5,ASSIVSGVDQPQH
TRBV5-6,TRBJ1-1,ASSLSVRPNTEAF
TRBV11-2,TRBJ2-1,ASSLYTTDNEQF
TRBV6-1,TRBJ1-2,ASSEALDSTNYGYT
TRBV4-3,TRBJ1-6,ASSQRQADNSPLH
TRBV7-8,TRBJ2-7,ASSLSTVAQY
TRBV4-1,TRBJ2-7,ASSQVHPGRFEQY
TRBV9,TRBJ1-2,ASSVDENYGYT
TRBV5-6,TRBJ1-2,ASSYYRRPTNYGYT